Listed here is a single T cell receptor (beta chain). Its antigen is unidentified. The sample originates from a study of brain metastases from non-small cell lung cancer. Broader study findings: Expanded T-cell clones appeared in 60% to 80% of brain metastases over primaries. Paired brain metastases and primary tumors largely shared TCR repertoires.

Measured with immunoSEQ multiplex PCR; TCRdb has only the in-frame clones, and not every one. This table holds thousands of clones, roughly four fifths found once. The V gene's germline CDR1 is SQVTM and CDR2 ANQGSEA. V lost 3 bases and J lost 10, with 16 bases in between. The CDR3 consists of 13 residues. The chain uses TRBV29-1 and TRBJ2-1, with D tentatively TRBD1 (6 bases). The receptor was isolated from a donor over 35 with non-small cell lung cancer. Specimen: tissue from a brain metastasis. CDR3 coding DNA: TGCAGCGTTGACAGAGACAGGCCGGCCGAGCAGTTCTTC. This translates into CSVDRDRPAEQFF.